This T cell receptor beta chain was sequenced for a study of T cells in Graves' hyperthyroidism and ophthalmopathy. TCR beta CDR3 region amplification was performed from RNA transcripts. Researchers ran a first-round RT-PCR on the TCR CDR3 using the HTBI primer set. From the multiplex PCR reads, TCRdb called clonotypes with MiXCR, one entry per CDR3 protein. The sample has around 350,000 distinct CDR3 sequences; just under 25% are singletons. The CDR3 consists of 14 residues. The germline V gene encodes CDR1 SGHRS and CDR2 YFSETQ. Trimming took 1 base from V and 7 from J; bases not matched to a gene: 6.

This TCR was sampled from a man between 50 and 59 years old with Graves' hyperthyroidism. Sequenced: blood. The V gene is TRBV5-1, the J gene TRBJ2-7; TRBD1 matches 9 bases. The chain's CDR3 is CASSLKQGAGEQYF. The DNA of the CDR3 is TGCGCCAGCAGCTTGAAACAGGGGGCTGGTGAGCAGTACTTC.